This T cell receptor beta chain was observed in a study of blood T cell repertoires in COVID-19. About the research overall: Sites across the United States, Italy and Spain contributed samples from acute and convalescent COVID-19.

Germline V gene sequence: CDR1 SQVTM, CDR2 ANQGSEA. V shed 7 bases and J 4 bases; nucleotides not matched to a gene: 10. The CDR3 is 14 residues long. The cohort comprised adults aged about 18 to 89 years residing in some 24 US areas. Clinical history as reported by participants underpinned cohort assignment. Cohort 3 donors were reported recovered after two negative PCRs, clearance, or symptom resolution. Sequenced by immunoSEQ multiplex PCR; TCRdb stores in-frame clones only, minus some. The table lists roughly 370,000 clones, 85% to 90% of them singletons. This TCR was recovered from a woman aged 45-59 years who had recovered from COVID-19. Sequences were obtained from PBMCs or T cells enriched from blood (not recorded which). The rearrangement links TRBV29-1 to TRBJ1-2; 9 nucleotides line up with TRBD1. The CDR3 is CSAHITGGPYGYTF. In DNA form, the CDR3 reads TGCAGCGCTCACATAACAGGGGGCCCCTATGGCTACACCTTC.